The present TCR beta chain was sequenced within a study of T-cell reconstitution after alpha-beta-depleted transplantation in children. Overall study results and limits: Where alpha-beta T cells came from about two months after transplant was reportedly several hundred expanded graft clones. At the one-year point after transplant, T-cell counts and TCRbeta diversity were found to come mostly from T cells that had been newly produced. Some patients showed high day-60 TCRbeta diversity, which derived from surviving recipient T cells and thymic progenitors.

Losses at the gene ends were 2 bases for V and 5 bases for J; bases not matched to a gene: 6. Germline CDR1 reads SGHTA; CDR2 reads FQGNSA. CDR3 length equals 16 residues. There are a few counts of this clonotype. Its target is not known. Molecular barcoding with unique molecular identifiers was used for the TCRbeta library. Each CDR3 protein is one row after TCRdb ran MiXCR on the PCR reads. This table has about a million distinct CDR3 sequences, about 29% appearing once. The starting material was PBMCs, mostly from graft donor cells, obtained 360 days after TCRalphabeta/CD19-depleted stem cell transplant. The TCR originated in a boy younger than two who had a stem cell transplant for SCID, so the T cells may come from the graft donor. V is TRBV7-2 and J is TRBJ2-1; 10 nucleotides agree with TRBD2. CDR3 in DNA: TGTGCCAGCAGCTTATTTAGCGGGGGGACCAACAATGAGCAGTTCTTC. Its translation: CASSLFSGGTNNEQFF.